Below, 13 T cell receptor beta chains from the same sample are listed, as sequenced in a study of memory CD4+ T cells and cytomegalovirus serostatus. Single viable CD3+CD4+CD8-CD45RO+ cells were sorted as the memory CD4+ T cells. Here immunoSEQ multiplex PCR was the method, and the copy in TCRdb shows in-frame clones only, minus some. This table has approximately 50,000 clones, around four fifths appearing once. Input material: memory CD4+ T cells from blood. The receptors were sampled from an adult in good health and CMV-seronegative.

In its sample, this clone was seen once. The chain has TRBV28 and TRBJ2-4, with 7 bases matching TRBD1. This CDR3 has 13 amino acids. CDR1 MDHEN and CDR2 SYDVKM come from the germline V gene. V trimming: 11 bases; J trimming: 4 bases; junction bases outside the gene matches: 8. This chain's CDR3 is CAPPGTAKNIQYF. The CDR3 DNA reads TGTGCCCCCCCCGGGACAGCAAAAAACATTCAGTACTTC.

The chain employs TRBV4-1 and TRBJ1-5; D ambiguous. V lost 2 bases and J 1 base, leaving 9 bases between the germline ends. Germline CDR1 MGHRA, CDR2 YSYEKL. This CDR3 is built from 15 residues. The CDR3 reads CASSQHERSNQPQHF. DNA of the CDR3: TGCGCCAGCAGCCAACACGAAAGGAGCAATCAGCCCCAGCATTTT.

This rearrangement joins TRBV28 to TRBJ2-2; D not resolved. The CDR3 has 15 amino acids. Germline V lookup: CDR1 MDHEN, CDR2 SYDVKM. Trimming stripped 2 bases from V and 1 base from J, with 8 bases between. CDR3 residues: CASSLDFLNTGELFF. In DNA, the CDR3 is TGTGCCAGCAGTTTAGACTTTCTGAACACCGGGGAGCTGTTTTTT.

The rearrangement uses TRBV6-1 and TRBJ2-7, with D perhaps being TRBD1 or TRBD2 (5 bases each). V was clipped by 7 bases and J by 5 bases, with 21 bases between them. CDR1 and CDR2 (germline): MNHNS, SASEGT. The CDR3 is made up of 15 amino acids. The CDR3 protein is CASTPTRGPSHEQYF. CDR3 coding DNA: TGTGCCAGCACCCCCACCCGGGGCCCGAGCCACGAGCAGTACTTC.

This clone turned up a few times. Additional DNA sequences in this sample encode the identical CDR3. The rearrangement joins TRBV28 to TRBJ1-4, with a tentative D call TRBD1 (5 bases). Trimming took 3 bases from V and 4 from J, leaving 9 bases between them. In germline, CDR1 is MDHEN, CDR2 SYDVKM. The CDR3 has 14 amino acids. The chain's CDR3 is CASSLAGINEKLFF. The CDR3, as DNA: TGTGCCAGCAGTTTGGCAGGGATTAATGAAAAACTGTTTTTT.

The chain couples TRBV18 to TRBJ2-4, with 9 bases fitting TRBD1. V dropped 2 bases and J dropped 9; count of bases not matched to a gene: 14. The CDR3 is 17 residues long. CDR1 KGHSH and CDR2 LQKENI come from the germline V gene. The CDR3 DNA reads as TGTGCCAGCTCACCAGGAGTCGACAGGGGGAGAGGGGGCATTCAGTACTTC. Protein product: CASSPGVDRGRGGIQYF. Together with reference TRBV18 and TRBJ2-4, the CDR3 gives the full variable domain: NAGVMQNPRHLVRRRGQEARLRCSPMKGHSHVYWYRQLPEEGLKFMVYLQKENIIDESGMPKERFSAEFPKEGPSILRIQQVVRGDSAAYFCASSPGVDRGRGGIQYFGAGTRLSVL.

This clone was counted between two and nine times. V and J are TRBV5-4 and TRBJ2-3; D not certain. Trimming removed 1 base at V and 0 bases at J, with 3 bases between. This CDR3 contains 13 residues. Germline assignment: CDR1 SGHNT and CDR2 YYREEE (reference sequence). Here the CDR3 reads CASSLTSTDTQYF. DNA of the CDR3: TGTGCCAGCAGCTTGACTAGCACAGATACGCAGTATTTT.

The J gene is TRBJ2-3, the V gene TRBV7-8, with D uncertain. Trimming cost V 1 base and J 7 bases, with 6 bases left between them. This CDR3 is built from 12 residues. From germline, CDR1 is SGHVS and CDR2 FQNEAQ. CDR3 amino acids: CASSLVLNTQYF. The CDR3 DNA is TGTGCCAGCAGCTTAGTTTTAAATACGCAGTATTTT.

The chain joins TRBV18 to TRBJ1-5, with D perhaps TRBD1 (6 bases). This CDR3 is built from 15 residues. The V gene lost 2 bases and the J gene lost 6 bases, with 14 bases spanning the gap. Germline CDR1 is KGHSH and CDR2 is LQKENI. The CDR3 DNA is TGTGCCAGCTCACCAGGAGGGGGGTCGAGTCAGCCCCAGCATTTT. This translates into CASSPGGGSSQPQHF.

J is TRBJ2-7 and V is TRBV5-1; 7 bases are a match to TRBD2. Germline CDR1 reads SGHRS; CDR2 reads YFSETQ. The CDR3 is 15 amino acids. J gave up 4 bases and V 3 bases, and 10 bases lay outside the gene matches. The CDR3 sequence: CASSSVAGPEYEQYF. CDR3 coding DNA: TGCGCCAGCAGCTCAGTAGCGGGCCCCGAGTACGAGCAGTACTTC. The full variable domain, its missing parts supplied by reference TRBV5-1 and TRBJ2-7, is KAGVTQTPRYLIKTRGQQVTLSCSPISGHRSVSWYQQTPGQGLQFLFEYFSETQRNKGNFPGRFSGRQFSNSRSEMNVSTLELGDSALYLCASSSVAGPEYEQYFGPGTRLTVT.

This clone appeared a few times. The chain uses TRBV5-4 and TRBJ1-1; D possibly corresponds to TRBD1 (6 bases). Trimming left V 4 bases short and J 7 bases short, with 17 bases between. Germline V CDR1 and CDR2: SGHNT, YYREEE (reference sequence). This CDR3 is 14 amino acids long. The CDR3 here is CASSVGGASVEAFF. The DNA of the CDR3 is TGTGCCAGCAGCGTGGGGGGGGCCTCGGTTGAAGCTTTCTTT.

V and J are TRBV19 and TRBJ2-7, with 9 bases identical to TRBD1. CDR1 is LNHDA and CDR2 is SQIVND in the germline V gene (reference sequence). This CDR3 comprises 14 residues. Trimming removed 6 bases from V and 9 bases from J; junction bases left unmatched: 12. This CDR3 is CASSHRDRATVQYF. The CDR3 DNA reads as TGTGCCAGTAGCCACCGGGACAGGGCTACGGTGCAGTACTTC.

The rearrangement uses TRBV9 and TRBJ1-1, with D unclear. V shed 0 bases and J shed 0 bases, with 6 bases lying between them. This CDR3 contains 14 residues. Germline V lookup: CDR1 SGDLS, CDR2 YYNGEE. The CDR3 loop is CASSVEWMNTEAFF. The CDR3 bases are TGTGCCAGCAGCGTAGAATGGATGAACACTGAAGCTTTCTTT. Combining the CDR3 with reference TRBV9 and TRBJ1-1 gives the whole variable domain DSGVTQTPKHLITATGQRVTLRCSPRSGDLSVYWYQQSLDQGLQFLIQYYNGEERAKGNILERFSAQQFPDLHSELNLSSLELGDSALYFCASSVEWMNTEAFFGQGTRLTVV.